A selection of T cell receptor beta chains follows, all from one sample in a study of T cell responses to AZD1222 COVID-19 vaccine. Assay: immunoSEQ multiplex PCR; the TCRdb copy retains only in-frame clones and omits some. This table holds 110,000 to 150,000 clones, under 95% found once. Sequences were derived from peripheral blood, sampled on day 0 of AZD1222 vaccination. These receptor sequences come from an adult in good health. Each CDR3 is given with its conserved first and last residue. D genes are given only for firm matches. Size is omitted from some rows. Given values are once, few, many or a class for expanded clones.

clone size	J gene	D gene	V gene	CDR3 DNA	CDR3 protein
NA	TRBJ2-7	NA	TRBV9	TGTGCCAGCAGCGTAGACGACTACGAGCAGTACTTC	CASSVDDYEQYF
NA	TRBJ1-5	NA	TRBV28	TGTGCCAGCCGAACTTCTTTGGAGCCCCAGCATTTT	CASRTSLEPQHF
NA	TRBJ2-3	NA	TRBV19	TGTGCCAGTAGTATCTTGTCATCAGATACGCAGTATTTT	CASSILSSDTQYF
NA	TRBJ1-5	TRBD1	TRBV27	TGTGCCAGCAGACCCCCCGGGACAGGGGGCAATCAGCCCCAGCATTTT	CASRPPGTGGNQPQHF
NA	TRBJ2-3	TRBD2	TRBV5-1	TGCGCCAGCAGCTCCGGGACTAGCGGGGCCCCCACAGATACGCAGTATTTT	CASSSGTSGAPTDTQYF
NA	TRBJ2-4	TRBD1	TRBV28	TGTGCCAGCAGGGGGACAGGGACAAACATTCAGTACTTC	CASRGTGTNIQYF
NA	TRBJ1-1	NA	TRBV3-1/TRBV3-2	TGTGCCAGCAGCCAAGGCAAATACACTGAAGCTTTCTTT	CASSQGKYTEAFF
NA	TRBJ2-1	TRBD2	TRBV4-1	TGCGCCAGCAGCCAAACTGGGACTAGCGGGGCCCCCTCCTACAATGAGCAGTTCTTC	CASSQTGTSGAPSYNEQFF
NA	TRBJ1-5	NA	TRBV9	TGTGCCAGCAGCGCCGAGGAACGGTCAAATCAGCCCCAGCATTTT	CASSAEERSNQPQHF
NA	TRBJ1-6	TRBD1	TRBV5-8	TGTGCCAGCAGCCCACCGTGGACAGGGTATAATTCACCCCTCCACTTT	CASSPPWTGYNSPLHF
once	TRBJ1-4	NA	TRBV27	TGTGCCAGCAGCATTACAACTAATGAAAAACTGTTTTTT	CASSITTNEKLFF
NA	TRBJ2-1	NA	TRBV29-1	TGCAGCGTTGACTCGCTAGCGAACTACAATGAGCAGTTCTTC	CSVDSLANYNEQFF
NA	TRBJ2-1	TRBD2	TRBV5-5	TGTGCCAGCAGCTTGGGAGCGGGGACCTACAATGAGCAGTTCTTC	CASSLGAGTYNEQFF
NA	TRBJ1-6	TRBD1	TRBV7-9	TGTGCCAGCAGCTTGGGGGACAGGAGACTGGCGGCACCCCTCCACTTT	CASSLGDRRLAAPLHF
NA	TRBJ1-5	NA	TRBV27	TGTGCCCGGGGTGGGCCCCAGCATTTT	CARGGPQHF
NA	TRBJ1-2	TRBD1	TRBV5-4	TGTGCCAGCAGCGTAGACAGGGTCGGCGGCTACACCTTC	CASSVDRVGGYTF
NA	TRBJ1-4	NA	TRBV7-9	TGTGCCAGCAGCCTTTACGATGAAAAACTGTTTTTT	CASSLYDEKLFF
NA	TRBJ1-2	NA	TRBV10-3	TGTGCCATCAGTGAAGGAGCGAAAGGAGGTTACACCTTC	CAISEGAKGGYTF
NA	TRBJ2-2	NA	TRBV11-3	TGTGCCAGCAGCTTTGGACATCTTACCGGGGAGCTGTTTTTT	CASSFGHLTGELFF
few	TRBJ2-3	NA	TRBV5-3	TGTGCCAGAAGCTTGGAGGTGGCGGATACGCAGTATTTT	CARSLEVADTQYF
NA	TRBJ1-4	NA	TRBV5-8	TGTGCCAGCAGCCCTGGCACTGGGACTAATGAAAAACTGTTTTTT	CASSPGTGTNEKLFF
few	TRBJ1-1	NA	TRBV4-1	TGCGCCAGCAGCCAGGGAACTGAAGCTTTCTTT	CASSQGTEAFF
NA	TRBJ2-7	NA	TRBV9	TGTGCCAGCAGCCCACGGACAGACTTGGGGGAGCAGTACTTC	CASSPRTDLGEQYF
NA	TRBJ1-2	NA	TRBV2	TGTGCCAGCAGTGAAGGAGCGGGCGGCTACACCTTC	CASSEGAGGYTF
once	TRBJ1-2	NA	TRBV28	TGTGCCAGCACCCAACAAATGGGAGATAACTATGGCTACACCTTC	CASTQQMGDNYGYTF
NA	TRBJ1-4	NA	TRBV6-1	TGTGCCAGCAGTGAACGGTCCTCCTTTTGGGGGCAACTGTTTTTT	CASSERSSFWGQLFF
few	TRBJ2-7	TRBD2	TRBV9	TGTGCCAGCAGCGAAGGACTAGCGGGGGTTAGGTCCTACGAGCAGTACTTC	CASSEGLAGVRSYEQYF
NA	TRBJ1-6	NA	TRBV19	TGTGCCAGTAGTATAGTTCTGGAGGGAATTTCACCCCTCCACTTT	CASSIVLEGISPLHF
NA	TRBJ1-4	NA	TRBV12-2	TGTGCAAGTCGCTTAGGTTTGGGTAATGAAAAACTGTTTTTT	CASRLGLGNEKLFF
NA	TRBJ2-1	TRBD1	TRBV6-5	TGTGCCAGCAGGGACAGGGGGAACTCCTACAATGAGCAGTTCTTC	CASRDRGNSYNEQFF
NA	TRBJ1-6	NA	TRBV6-5	TGTGCCAGCAGAGTAGGGGGGAATTCACCCCTCCACTTT	CASRVGGNSPLHF
once	TRBJ1-2	NA	TRBV28	TGTGCCAGCAGTTTAGGGGGGCCCTATGGCTACACCTTC	CASSLGGPYGYTF
NA	TRBJ2-5	NA	TRBV30	TGTGCCTGGAGTGTCAGGTTGGGCCCAAGGCCCCAAGAGACCCAGTACTTC	CAWSVRLGPRPQETQYF
NA	TRBJ2-7	TRBD1	TRBV7-9	TGTGCCAGCAGCCCTGACAGGGGCTCCTACGAGCAGTACTTC	CASSPDRGSYEQYF
once	TRBJ2-2	TRBD2	TRBV11-2	TGTGCCAGCAGCTTAGGTAGTAGCGGGGGCCTCGTCAGGATCGGGGAGCTGTTTTTT	CASSLGSSGGLVRIGELFF
few	TRBJ2-3	NA	TRBV7-9	TGTGCCAGCAGACCGGTCTGGGGATCTAAAACAGATACGCAGTATTTT	CASRPVWGSKTDTQYF
NA	TRBJ2-2	TRBD1	TRBV18	TGTGCCAGCTCACCACCGACAGGGACGAACACCGGGGAGCTGTTTTTT	CASSPPTGTNTGELFF